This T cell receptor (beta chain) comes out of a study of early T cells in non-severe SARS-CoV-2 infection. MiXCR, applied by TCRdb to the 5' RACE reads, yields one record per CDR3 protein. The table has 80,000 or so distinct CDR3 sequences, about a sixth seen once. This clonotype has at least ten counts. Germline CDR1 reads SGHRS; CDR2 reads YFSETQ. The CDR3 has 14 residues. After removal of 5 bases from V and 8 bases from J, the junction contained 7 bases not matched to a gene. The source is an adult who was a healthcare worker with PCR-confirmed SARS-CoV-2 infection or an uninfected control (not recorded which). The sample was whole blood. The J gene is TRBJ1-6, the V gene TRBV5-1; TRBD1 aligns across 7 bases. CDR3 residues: CASRRGQADSPLHF. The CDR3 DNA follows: TGCGCCAGCAGACGAGGACAGGCGGATTCACCCCTCCACTTT. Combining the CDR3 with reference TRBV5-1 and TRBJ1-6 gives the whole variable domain KAGVTQTPRYLIKTRGQQVTLSCSPISGHRSVSWYQQTPGQGLQFLFEYFSETQRNKGNFPGRFSGRQFSNSRSEMNVSTLELGDSALYLCASRRGQADSPLHFGNGTRLTVT.